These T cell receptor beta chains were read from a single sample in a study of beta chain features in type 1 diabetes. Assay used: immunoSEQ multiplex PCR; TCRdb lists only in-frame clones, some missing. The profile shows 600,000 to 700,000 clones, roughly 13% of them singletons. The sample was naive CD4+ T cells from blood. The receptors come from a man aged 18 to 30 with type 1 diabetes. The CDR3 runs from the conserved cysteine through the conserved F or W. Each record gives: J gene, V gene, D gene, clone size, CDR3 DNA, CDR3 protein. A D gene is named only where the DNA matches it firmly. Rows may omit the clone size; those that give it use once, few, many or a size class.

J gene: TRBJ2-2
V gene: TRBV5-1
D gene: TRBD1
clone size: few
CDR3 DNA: TGCGCCAGCAGCTTGACCCCAGGGGGCCTCACCGGGGAGCTGTTTTTT
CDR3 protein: CASSLTPGGLTGELFF

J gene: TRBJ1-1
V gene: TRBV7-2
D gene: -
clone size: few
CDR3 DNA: TGTGCCAGCAGCTTAGGCGTGGGGGGAATTGAAGCTTTCTTT
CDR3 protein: CASSLGVGGIEAFF

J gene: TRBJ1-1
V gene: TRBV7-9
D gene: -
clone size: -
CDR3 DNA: TGTGCCAGCAGCCGGTCGGCTAACACTGAAGCTTTCTTT
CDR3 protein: CASSRSANTEAFF

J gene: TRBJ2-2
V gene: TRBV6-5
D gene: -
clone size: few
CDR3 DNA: TGTGCCAGCAGTTATTCGGGGGACACCGGGGAGCTGTTTTTT
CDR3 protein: CASSYSGDTGELFF

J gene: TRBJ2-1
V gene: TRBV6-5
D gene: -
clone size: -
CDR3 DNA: TGTGCCAGCAGTTACAATCCAGTCTTACGTTTGGAGCAGTTCTTC
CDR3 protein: CASSYNPVLRLEQFF

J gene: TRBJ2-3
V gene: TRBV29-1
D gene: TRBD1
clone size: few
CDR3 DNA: TGCAGCGCCGGGACAGCTAACACAGATACGCAGTATTTT
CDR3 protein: CSAGTANTDTQYF

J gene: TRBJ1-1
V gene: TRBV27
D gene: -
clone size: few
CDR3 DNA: TGTGCCAGCAGTGCAAAGGGGTTCACTGAAGCTTTCTTT
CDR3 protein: CASSAKGFTEAFF

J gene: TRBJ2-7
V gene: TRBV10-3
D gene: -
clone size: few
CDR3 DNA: TGTGCCATCAGTGCTCAGGGGTACGCTAGCTCCTACGAGCAGTACTTC
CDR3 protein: CAISAQGYASSYEQYF

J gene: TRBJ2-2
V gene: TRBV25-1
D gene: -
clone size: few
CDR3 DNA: TGTGCCAGCAGTGTGGACACCGGGGAGCTGTTTTTT
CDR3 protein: CASSVDTGELFF

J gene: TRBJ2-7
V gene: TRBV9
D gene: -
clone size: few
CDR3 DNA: TGTGCCAGCAGCGTGGGCCCAGGGGATATCCACGAGCAGTACTTC
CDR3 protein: CASSVGPGDIHEQYF

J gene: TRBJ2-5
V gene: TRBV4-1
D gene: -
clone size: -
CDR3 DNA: TGCGCCAGCAGCCCGTCACAGGGAGGGGAGACCCAGTACTTC
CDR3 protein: CASSPSQGGETQYF

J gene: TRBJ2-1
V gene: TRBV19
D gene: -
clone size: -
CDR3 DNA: TGTGCCAGTAGTATGCTAGGGCAGGGCAATGAGCAGTTCTTC
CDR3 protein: CASSMLGQGNEQFF

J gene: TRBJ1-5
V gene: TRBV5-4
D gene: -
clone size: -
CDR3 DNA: TGTGCCAGCAGCTCGGACAGTTTTGAGCAGCCCCAGCATTTT
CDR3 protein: CASSSDSFEQPQHF

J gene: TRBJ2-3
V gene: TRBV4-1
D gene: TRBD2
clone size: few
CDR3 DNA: TGCGCCAGCAGCCAACTCAATTCGTGGGACTTCCCGGGGGGAGATACGCAGTATTTT
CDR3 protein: CASSQLNSWDFPGGDTQYF

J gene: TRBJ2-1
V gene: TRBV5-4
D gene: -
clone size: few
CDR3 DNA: TGTGCCAGCAGCTTGGAGGGTGGCGACTACAATGAGCAGTTCTTC
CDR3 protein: CASSLEGGDYNEQFF

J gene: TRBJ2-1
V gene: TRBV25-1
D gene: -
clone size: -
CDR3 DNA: TGTGCCAGCACTGCGCCGAACAGCTACAATGAGCAGTTCTTC
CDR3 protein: CASTAPNSYNEQFF

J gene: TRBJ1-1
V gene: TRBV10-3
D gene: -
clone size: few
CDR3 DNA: TGTGCCAGCCTAAGGAGTATGAACACTGAAGCTTTCTTT
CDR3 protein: CASLRSMNTEAFF

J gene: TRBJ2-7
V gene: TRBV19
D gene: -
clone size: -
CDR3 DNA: TGTGCCAGTAGTGACCGGGCCCCCATGGACGAGCAGTACTTC
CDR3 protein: CASSDRAPMDEQYF

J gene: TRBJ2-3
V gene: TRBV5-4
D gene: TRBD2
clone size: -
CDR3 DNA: TGTGCCAGCAGCTTGCGGCGGGGGGGCACAGATACGCAGTATTTT
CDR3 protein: CASSLRRGGTDTQYF

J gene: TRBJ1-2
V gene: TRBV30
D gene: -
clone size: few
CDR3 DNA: TGTGCCTGGGACCCGATGGTTTTCGGCGGCTACACCTTC
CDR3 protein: CAWDPMVFGGYTF

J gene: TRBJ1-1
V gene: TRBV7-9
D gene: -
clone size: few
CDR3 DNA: TGTGCCAGCAGCTTAATCAGTACGAACACTGAAGCTTTCTTT
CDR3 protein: CASSLISTNTEAFF

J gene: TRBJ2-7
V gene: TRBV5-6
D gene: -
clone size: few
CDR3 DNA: TGTGCCAGCAGCACCCGTGGGAGCTCCTACGAGCAGTACTTC
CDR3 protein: CASSTRGSSYEQYF

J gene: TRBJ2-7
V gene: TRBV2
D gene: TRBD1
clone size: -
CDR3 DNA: TGTGCCAGCTCAGACAGGGGATACGAGCAGTACTTC
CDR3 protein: CASSDRGYEQYF

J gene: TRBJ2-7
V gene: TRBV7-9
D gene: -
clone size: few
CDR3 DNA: TGTGCCAGCAGCCTGTCGGGGCACGAGCAGTACTTC
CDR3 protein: CASSLSGHEQYF

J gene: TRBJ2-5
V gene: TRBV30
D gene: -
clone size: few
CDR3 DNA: TGTGCCTGGAGTGTACTCGGAGAGACCCAGTACTTC
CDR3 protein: CAWSVLGETQYF

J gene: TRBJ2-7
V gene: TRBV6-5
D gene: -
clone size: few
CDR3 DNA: TGTGCCAGTGGATTTGGGCAGCCAGTATCCTACGAGCAGTACTTC
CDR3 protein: CASGFGQPVSYEQYF

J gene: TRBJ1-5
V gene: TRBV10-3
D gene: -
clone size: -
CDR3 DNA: TGTGCCATCAGTGACGAAGGGGCTGGCAATCAGCCCCAGCATTTT
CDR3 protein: CAISDEGAGNQPQHF

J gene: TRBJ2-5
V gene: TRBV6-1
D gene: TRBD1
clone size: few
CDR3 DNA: TGTGCCAGCAGTGGGACAGGGGGTAGAGAGACCCAGTACTTC
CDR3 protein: CASSGTGGRETQYF

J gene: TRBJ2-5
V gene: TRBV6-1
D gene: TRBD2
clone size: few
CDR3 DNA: TGTGCCAGCAGTGAAAAACTAGCGTGGACCCAAGAGACCCAGTACTTC
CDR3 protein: CASSEKLAWTQETQYF

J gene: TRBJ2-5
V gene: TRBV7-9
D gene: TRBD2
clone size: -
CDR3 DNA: TGTGCCAGCAGCTTAGGAGCGGGGAGCGAAGAGACCCAGTACTTC
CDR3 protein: CASSLGAGSEETQYF

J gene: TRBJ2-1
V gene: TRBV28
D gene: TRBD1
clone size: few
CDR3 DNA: TGTGCCAGCAGCCCCCGGGACAGCCACAATGAGCAGTTCTTC
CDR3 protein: CASSPRDSHNEQFF

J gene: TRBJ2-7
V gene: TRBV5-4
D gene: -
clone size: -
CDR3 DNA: TGTGCCAGCAGCTTGAATGGCAAGCACGAGCAGTACTTC
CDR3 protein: CASSLNGKHEQYF

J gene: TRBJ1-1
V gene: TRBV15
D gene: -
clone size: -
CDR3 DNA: TGTGCCACCAGCAGAGATCTAGGGCAGGTGGGCTCCATCACTGAAGCTTTCTTT
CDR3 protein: CATSRDLGQVGSITEAFF

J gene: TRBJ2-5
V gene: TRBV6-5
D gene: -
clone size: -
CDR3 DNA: TGTGCCAGCAGTTCGGGGATCCTCCAAGAGACCCAGTACTTC
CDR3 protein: CASSSGILQETQYF

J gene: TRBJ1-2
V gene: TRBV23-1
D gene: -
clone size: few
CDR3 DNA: TGCGCCAGCAGTCAATCGAGTCTTTGGCAGACGGATAACTATGGCTACACCTTC
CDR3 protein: CASSQSSLWQTDNYGYTF

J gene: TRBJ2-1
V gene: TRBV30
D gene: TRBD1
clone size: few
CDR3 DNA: TGTGCCTGGAGTCGCGGGACAGGGGGTCGGAATGAGCAGTTCTTC
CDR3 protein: CAWSRGTGGRNEQFF

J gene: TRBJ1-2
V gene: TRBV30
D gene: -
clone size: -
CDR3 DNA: TGTGCCTGGAGCCACCAACTCCGGGGCTACACCTTC
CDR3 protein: CAWSHQLRGYTF

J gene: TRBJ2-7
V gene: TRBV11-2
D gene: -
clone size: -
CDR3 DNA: TGTGCCAGCAGCTCTGGGACGAGAACGACCCGGGCGACCTACGAGCAGTACTTC
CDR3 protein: CASSSGTRTTRATYEQYF

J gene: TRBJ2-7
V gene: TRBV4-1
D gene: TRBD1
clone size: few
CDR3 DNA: TGCGCCAGCAGCCAGCGGACAGGGGTCTCCTACGAGCAGTACTTC
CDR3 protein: CASSQRTGVSYEQYF

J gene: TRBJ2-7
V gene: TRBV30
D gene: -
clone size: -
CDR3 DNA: TGTGCCTGGAGACCCAGGGGTATGTACTACGAGCAGTACTTC
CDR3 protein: CAWRPRGMYYEQYF

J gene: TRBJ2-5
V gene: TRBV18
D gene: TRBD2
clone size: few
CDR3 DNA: TGTGCCAGCTCACCTTATACTAGCGCCGAAGAGACCCAGTACTTC
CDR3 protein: CASSPYTSAEETQYF

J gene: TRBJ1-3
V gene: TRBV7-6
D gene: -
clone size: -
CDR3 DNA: TGTGCCAGCAGCGTCGGGAGCGCAGACTCTGGAAACACCATATATTTT
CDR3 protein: CASSVGSADSGNTIYF